This T cell receptor (beta chain) came from a study of T cell repertoires in cytomegalovirus infection. Turning to the study itself: CMV infection and matching HLA type were both indicated by public TCR beta signatures. The study's findings and limits: Frequencies of public TCR beta families were cumulated, and this identified carriers of CMV plus the relevant HLA. It was HLA-C-restricted CMV-specific TCR beta clonotypes that dominated the response ex vivo.

MiXCR was run by TCRdb on the reads, yielding one entry per CDR3 protein. The sample lists 450,000 to 550,000 distinct CDR3 sequences, approximately 15% occurring once. The CDR3 sequence is 17 residues long. Germline V gives CDR1 SEHNR, CDR2 FQNEAQ (reference sequence). V was clipped by 4 bases and J by 7 bases; unmatched bases: 14. In this sample, this clonotype turned up a few times. Its specificity is unknown. The specimen was CD8+ T cells from PBMCs. The chain carries TRBV7-9 and TRBJ2-2; 8 bases fit TRBD2. This receptor was taken from a human donor in good health (CMV status not recorded). Some clones in this sample may be carry-over from other donors' samples. CDR3 protein: CASSSSDGRGRVGELFF. CDR3 DNA sequence: TGTGCCAGCAGCTCATCCGACGGGAGGGGTCGCGTCGGGGAGCTGTTTTTT. Looking up the rest from reference TRBV7-9 and TRBJ2-2 gives the full variable domain: DTGVSQNPRHKITKRGQNVTFRCDPISEHNRLYWYRQTLGQGPEFLTYFQNEAQLEKSRLLSDRFSAERPKGSFSTLEIQRTEQGDSAMYLCASSSSDGRGRVGELFFGEGSRLTVL.